This TCR beta chain emerged from a study of T cell repertoires in cytomegalovirus infection. The study's findings and limits: Identification of carriers of CMV plus the relevant HLA was performed using cumulative public TCR beta family frequency.

This clonotype was counted between two and nine times. Its antigen is as yet unknown. TCRdb recomputed calls from the reads with MiXCR, one row per CDR3 protein. Here the sample spans about 740,000 distinct CDR3 sequences, 35% to 45% being singletons. The TCR was taken from a human donor in good health (CMV status not recorded). Some clones in this sample may be carry-over from other donors' samples. Specimen: PBMCs.

The CDR3 sequence is CASSMMYQPQHF. The CDR3 nucleotides read TGTGCCAGTAGTATGATGTACCAGCCCCAGCATTTT. J is TRBJ1-5 and V is TRBV19; no clear D gene. CDR3 length equals 12 residues. V was shortened by 3 bases and J by 7 bases, with 7 bases between the two germline ends. CDR1 and CDR2 (germline): LNHDA, SQIVND (reference sequence).